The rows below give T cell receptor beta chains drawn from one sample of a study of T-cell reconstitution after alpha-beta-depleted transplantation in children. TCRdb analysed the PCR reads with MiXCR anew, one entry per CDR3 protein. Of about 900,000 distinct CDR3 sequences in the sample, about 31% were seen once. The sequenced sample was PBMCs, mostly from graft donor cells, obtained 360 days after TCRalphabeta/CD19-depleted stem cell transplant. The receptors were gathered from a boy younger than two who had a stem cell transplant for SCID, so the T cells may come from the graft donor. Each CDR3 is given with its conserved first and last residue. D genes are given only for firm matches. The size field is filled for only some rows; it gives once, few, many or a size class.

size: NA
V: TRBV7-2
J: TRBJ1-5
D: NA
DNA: TGTGCCAGCAGCTTAAGCAGCGGGGGTCAGCCCCAGCATTTT
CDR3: CASSLSSGGQPQHF

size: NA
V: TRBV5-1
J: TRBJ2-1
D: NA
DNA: TGCGCCAGCAGCCCCGGGGTCGTGGATGAGCAGTTCTTC
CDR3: CASSPGVVDEQFF

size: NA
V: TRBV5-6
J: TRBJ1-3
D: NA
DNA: TGTGCCAGCAGCGGTTCGGGAAACACCATATATTTT
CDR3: CASSGSGNTIYF

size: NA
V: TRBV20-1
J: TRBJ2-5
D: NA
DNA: TGCAGTGCTAGAGGGCCAGGGTGGGAAGAGACCCAGTACTTC
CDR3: CSARGPGWEETQYF

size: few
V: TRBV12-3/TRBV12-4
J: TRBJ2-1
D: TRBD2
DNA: TGTGCCAGCAGGCCGCTAGCGGGGAGCTACAATGAGCAGTTCTTC
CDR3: CASRPLAGSYNEQFF

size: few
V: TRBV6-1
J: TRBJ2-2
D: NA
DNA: TGTGCCAGCAGTGAAGTTGACACCGGGGAGCTGTTTTTT
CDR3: CASSEVDTGELFF

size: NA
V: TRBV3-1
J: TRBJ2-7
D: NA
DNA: TGTGCCAGCAGCCAGGGCGGGGCGGTAGAGCAGTACTTC
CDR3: CASSQGGAVEQYF

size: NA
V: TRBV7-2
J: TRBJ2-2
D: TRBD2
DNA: TGTGCCAGCAGCTACCCTAGCGGGGGGTCCGGGGAGCTGTTTTTT
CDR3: CASSYPSGGSGELFF

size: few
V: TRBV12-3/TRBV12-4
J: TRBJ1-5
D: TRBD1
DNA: TGTGCCAGCAGTTTAAGGACAGGGAATCAGCCCCAGCATTTT
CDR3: CASSLRTGNQPQHF

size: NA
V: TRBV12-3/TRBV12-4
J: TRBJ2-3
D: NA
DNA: TGTGCCAGCAGTTACGACACCCAGCCAGATACGCAGTATTTT
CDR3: CASSYDTQPDTQYF

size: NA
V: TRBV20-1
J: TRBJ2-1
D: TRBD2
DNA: TGCAGTGCTAGAGAGGCTAGCGGGCCCTACAATGAGCAGTTCTTC
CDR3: CSAREASGPYNEQFF